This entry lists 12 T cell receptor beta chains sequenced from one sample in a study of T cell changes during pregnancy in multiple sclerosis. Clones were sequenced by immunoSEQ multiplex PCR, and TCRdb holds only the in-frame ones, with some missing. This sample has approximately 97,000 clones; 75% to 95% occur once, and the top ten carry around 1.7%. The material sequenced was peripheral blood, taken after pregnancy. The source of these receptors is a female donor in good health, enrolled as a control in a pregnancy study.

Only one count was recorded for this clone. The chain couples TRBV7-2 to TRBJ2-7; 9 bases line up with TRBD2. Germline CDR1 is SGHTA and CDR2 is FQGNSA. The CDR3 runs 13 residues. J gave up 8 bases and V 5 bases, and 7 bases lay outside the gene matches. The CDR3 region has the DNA TGTGCCAGCAGCGCGACTCTAGCGGGGAAGCAGTACTTC. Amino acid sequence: CASSATLAGKQYF.

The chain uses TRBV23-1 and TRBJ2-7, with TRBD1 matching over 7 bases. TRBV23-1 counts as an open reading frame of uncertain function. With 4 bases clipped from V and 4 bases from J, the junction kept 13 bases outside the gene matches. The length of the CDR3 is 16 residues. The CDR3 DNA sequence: TGCGCCAGCAGTCCGACAGGGCCCACCAACTTTTACGAGCAGTACTTC. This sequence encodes CASSPTGPTNFYEQYF.

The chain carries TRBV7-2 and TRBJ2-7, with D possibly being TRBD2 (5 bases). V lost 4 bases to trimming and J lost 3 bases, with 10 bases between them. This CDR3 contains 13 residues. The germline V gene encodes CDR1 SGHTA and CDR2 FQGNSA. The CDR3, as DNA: TGTGCCAGCAGCTCCGGACTCTTCTACGAGCAGTACTTC. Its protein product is CASSSGLFYEQYF.

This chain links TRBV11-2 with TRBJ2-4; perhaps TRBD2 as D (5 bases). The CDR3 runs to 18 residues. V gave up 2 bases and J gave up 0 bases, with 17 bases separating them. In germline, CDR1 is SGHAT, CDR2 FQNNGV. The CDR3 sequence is CASSLSTRLRLAKNIQYF. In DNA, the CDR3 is TGTGCCAGCAGCTTAAGCACTAGACTTCGACTAGCCAAAAACATTCAGTACTTC.

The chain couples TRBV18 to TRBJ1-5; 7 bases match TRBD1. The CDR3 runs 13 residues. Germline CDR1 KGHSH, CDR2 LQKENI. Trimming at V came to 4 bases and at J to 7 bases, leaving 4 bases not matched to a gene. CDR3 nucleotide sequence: TGTGCCAGCTCACGGGACAGTAACCAGCCCCAGCATTTT. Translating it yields CASSRDSNQPQHF. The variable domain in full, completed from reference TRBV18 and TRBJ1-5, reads NAGVMQNPRHLVRRRGQEARLRCSPMKGHSHVYWYRQLPEEGLKFMVYLQKENIIDESGMPKERFSAEFPKEGPSILRIQQVVRGDSAAYFCASSRDSNQPQHFGDGTRLSIL.

CDR3 in amino acids: CASSYVGTTGNTIYF. Here the CDR3 DNA reads TGTGCCAGCAGTTACGTAGGGACAACTGGAAACACCATATATTTT. This chain links TRBV6-6 with TRBJ1-3, with D possibly matching TRBD1 (6 bases). The V end was cut by 2 bases, the J end by 2 bases, with 10 bases between. The CDR3 runs 15 residues. Germline lookup yields CDR1 MNHNY and CDR2 SVGAGI (reference sequence).

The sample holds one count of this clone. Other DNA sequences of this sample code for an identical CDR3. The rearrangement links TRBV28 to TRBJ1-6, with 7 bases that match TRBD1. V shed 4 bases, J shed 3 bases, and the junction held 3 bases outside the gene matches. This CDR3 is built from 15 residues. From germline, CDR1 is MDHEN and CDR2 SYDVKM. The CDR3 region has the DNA TGTGCCAGCAGTTCTTCAGGGGGCTATAATTCACCCCTCCACTTT. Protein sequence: CASSSSGGYNSPLHF.

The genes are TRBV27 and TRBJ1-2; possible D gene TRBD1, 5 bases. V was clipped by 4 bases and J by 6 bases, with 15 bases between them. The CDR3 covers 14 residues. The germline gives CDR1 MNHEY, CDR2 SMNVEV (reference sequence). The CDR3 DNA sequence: TGTGCCAGCAGTTCACCCCCGGGACTTGATGGCTACACCTTC. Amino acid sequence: CASSSPPGLDGYTF.

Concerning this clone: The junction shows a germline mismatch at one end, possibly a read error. Written as DNA, the CDR3 is TGCAGCGTTGTTAGTGACAGCAGATTGAACACTGGAGCTTTCTTT. Protein: CSVVSDSRLNTGAFF. The chain employs TRBV29-1 and TRBJ1-1, with D tentatively TRBD1 (5 bases). Germline V CDR1 and CDR2: SQVTM, ANQGSEA. The CDR3 is made up of 15 amino acids.

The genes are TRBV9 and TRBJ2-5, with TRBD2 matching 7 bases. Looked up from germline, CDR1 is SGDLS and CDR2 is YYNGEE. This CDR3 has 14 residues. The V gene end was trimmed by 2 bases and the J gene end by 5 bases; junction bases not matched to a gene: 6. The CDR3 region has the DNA TGTGCCAGCAGCGTCGGGACTACTAGGGAGACCCAGTACTTC. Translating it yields CASSVGTTRETQYF.

CDR3 DNA: TGTGCCAGCAGCTTTGGGACAGGCTACGAGCAGTACTTC. Amino acid sequence: CASSFGTGYEQYF. This chain joins TRBV7-2 and TRBJ2-7; 8 bases fit TRBD1. V dropped 3 bases and J dropped 3; count of bases not matched to a gene: 1. The CDR3 runs 13 residues. The V gene's germline CDR1 is SGHTA and CDR2 FQGNSA.

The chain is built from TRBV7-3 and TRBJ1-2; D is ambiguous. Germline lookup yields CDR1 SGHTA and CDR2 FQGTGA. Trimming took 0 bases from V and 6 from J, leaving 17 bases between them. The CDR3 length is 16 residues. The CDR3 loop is CASSLTSTSGYDGYTF. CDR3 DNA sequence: TGTGCCAGCAGCTTAACGTCAACCTCAGGATATGATGGCTACACCTTC.